These 8 T cell receptor beta chains share one sample of origin, sequenced in a study of siplizumab effects on memory and regulatory T cells. Using immunoSEQ multiplex PCR, the repertoire was profiled, and TCRdb retains in-frame clones only, with some absent. In the table there are some 97,000 clones, about 90% of which are singletons. Input material: Tregs sorted from blood. The receptors derive from a human donor in good health.

The chain uses TRBV11-2 and TRBJ2-2; weak D call: TRBD1 (7 bases). V was clipped by 7 bases and J by 4 bases, with 19 bases between them. The CDR3 loop spans 16 amino acids. The germline V gene has CDR1 SGHAT and CDR2 FQNNGV. The CDR3 DNA reads TGTGCCAGCATCCCGCAGGGGGGACAAATCACCGGGGAGCTGTTTTTT. It codes for CASIPQGGQITGELFF.

This clone has only one observation. The chain couples TRBV6-1 to TRBJ1-1, with TRBD1 as a possible D gene (5 bases). Germline V CDR1 and CDR2: MNHNS, SASEGT. The CDR3 runs 16 residues. V was cut by 1 base and J by 4 bases, with 16 bases left in between. CDR3 region: CASSEDGWGRVTEAFF. CDR3 in DNA: TGTGCCAGCAGTGAAGACGGGTGGGGGAGGGTCACTGAAGCTTTCTTT.

The chain has TRBV11-2 and TRBJ2-1, with 8 nucleotides matching TRBD2. Per the germline V gene, CDR1 is SGHAT and CDR2 is FQNNGV. V shed 1 base, J shed 9 bases, and the junction held 5 bases outside the gene matches. This CDR3 has 14 amino acids. In DNA, the CDR3 is TGTGCCAGCAGCTTAGCGGGAGGGCCGGGTGAGCAGTTCTTC. Residues: CASSLAGGPGEQFF. The full variable domain, rest sourced from reference TRBV11-2 and TRBJ2-1, is EAGVAQSPRYKIIEKRQSVAFWCNPISGHATLYWYQQILGQGPKLLIQFQNNGVVDDSQLPKDRFSAERLKGVDSTLKIQPAKLEDSAVYLCASSLAGGPGEQFFGPGTRLTVL.

The rearrangement links TRBV2 to TRBJ2-5, with D unresolved. V was clipped by 8 bases and J by 0 bases, with 13 bases between them. This CDR3 is built from 14 residues. Per the germline V gene, CDR1 is SNHLY and CDR2 is FYNNEI. The CDR3 spells CASDRRQYQETQYF. Here the CDR3 DNA reads TGTGCCAGCGATCGCCGGCAGTACCAAGAGACCCAGTACTTC. Supplemented by reference TRBV2 and TRBJ2-5, the full variable domain reads EPEVTQTPSHQVTQMGQEVILRCVPISNHLYFYWYRQILGQKVEFLVSFYNNEISEKSEIFDDQFSVERPDGSNFTLKIRSTKLEDSAMYFCASDRRQYQETQYFGPGTRLLVL.

J is TRBJ2-7 and V is TRBV27; possibly TRBD1 for D (6 bases). The germline gives CDR1 MNHEY, CDR2 SMNVEV (reference sequence). This CDR3 contains 16 residues. Trimming cost V 2 bases and J 0 bases, with 14 bases left between them. CDR3 sequence: CASSLTRDTYSYEQYF. The DNA of the CDR3 is TGTGCCAGCAGTTTAACCCGGGACACCTACTCCTACGAGCAGTACTTC.

DNA for the CDR3: TGTGCCAGCAGAGGGACAGTGAACACCGGGGAGCTGTTTTTT. This translates into CASRGTVNTGELFF. This chain links TRBV11-2 with TRBJ2-2; 7 bases are shared with TRBD1. This CDR3 comprises 14 residues. V shed 6 bases and J 1 base; nucleotides not matched to a gene: 2. Germline lookup yields CDR1 SGHAT and CDR2 FQNNGV.

V gene TRBV5-1 combines with J gene TRBJ2-1; possible D gene TRBD2, 5 bases. Deletions cut 0 bases from V and 2 bases from J, with 9 bases between. CDR1 is SGHRS and CDR2 is YFSETQ in the germline V gene. This CDR3 comprises 15 residues. CDR3 in DNA: TGCGCCAGCAGCTTGGTAGCGACCCCCTACAATGAGCAGTTCTTC. Protein: CASSLVATPYNEQFF.

The chain combines TRBV2 with TRBJ2-5; 8 bases are a match to TRBD1. The CDR3 runs to 14 residues. V dropped 10 bases and J dropped 3; count of bases not matched to a gene: 10. Germline loops: CDR1 SNHLY, CDR2 FYNNEI. This CDR3 reads CATQTGDLKETQYF. DNA for the CDR3: TGTGCCACCCAGACAGGGGATCTAAAAGAGACCCAGTACTTC. Using reference TRBV2 and TRBJ2-5 for the parts outside the CDR3, the full variable domain is EPEVTQTPSHQVTQMGQEVILRCVPISNHLYFYWYRQILGQKVEFLVSFYNNEISEKSEIFDDQFSVERPDGSNFTLKIRSTKLEDSAMYFCATQTGDLKETQYFGPGTRLLVL.